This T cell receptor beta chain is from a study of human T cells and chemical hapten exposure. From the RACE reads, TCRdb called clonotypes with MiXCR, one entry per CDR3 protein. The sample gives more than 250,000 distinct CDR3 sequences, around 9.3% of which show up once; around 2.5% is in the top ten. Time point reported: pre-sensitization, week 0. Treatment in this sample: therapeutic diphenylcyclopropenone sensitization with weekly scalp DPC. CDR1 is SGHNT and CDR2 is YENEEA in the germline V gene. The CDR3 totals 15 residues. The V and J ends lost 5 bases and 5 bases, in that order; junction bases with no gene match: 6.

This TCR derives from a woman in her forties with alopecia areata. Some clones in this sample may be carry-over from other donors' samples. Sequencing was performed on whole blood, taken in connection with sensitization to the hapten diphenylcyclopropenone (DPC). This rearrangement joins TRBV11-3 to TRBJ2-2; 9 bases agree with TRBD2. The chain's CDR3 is CASSPPREGTGELFF. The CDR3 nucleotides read TGTGCCAGCAGCCCCCCGCGGGAGGGTACCGGGGAGCTGTTTTTT.